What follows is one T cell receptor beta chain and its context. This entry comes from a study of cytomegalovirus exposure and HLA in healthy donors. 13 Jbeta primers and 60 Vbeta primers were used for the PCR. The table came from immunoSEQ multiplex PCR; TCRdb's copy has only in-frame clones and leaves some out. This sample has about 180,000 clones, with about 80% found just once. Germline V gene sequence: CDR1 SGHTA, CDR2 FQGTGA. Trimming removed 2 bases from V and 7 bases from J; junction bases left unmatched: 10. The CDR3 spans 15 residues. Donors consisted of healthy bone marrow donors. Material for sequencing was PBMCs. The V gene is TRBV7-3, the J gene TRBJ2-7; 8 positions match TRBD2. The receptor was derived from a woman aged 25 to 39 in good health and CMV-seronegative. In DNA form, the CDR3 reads TGTGCCAGCAGCTTAGGGGCGGGGGGCGCTTGGGAGCAGTACTTC. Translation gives CASSLGAGGAWEQYF.